This T cell receptor beta chain originates from a study of shared T cell receptors in the human thymus (dated by TCRdb to the early 2020s). For the study in its entirety: The study examined how self-reactive, shared T-cell receptor alpha chains are generated in the human thymus.

V and J are trimmed by 3 bases and 8 bases, and the gene matches miss 15 bases of the junction. The germline V gene provides CDR1 MNHNS and CDR2 SASEGT. The CDR3 runs 18 residues from the cysteine to the phenylalanine. Of the read, only the CDR3 DNA is kept; its 54 bases are in frame from base 1. The method was the immunoSEQ multiplex PCR assay. TCRdb stores this immuneACCESS table with in-frame sequences only. Part of the clones is absent; in the studies checked, under half of the shortfall reflects unresolved V genes, and no reason is known for the rest. The sample profile shows some 760,000 clones; approximately 85% of them were found once. The ten largest clones capture more than 0.008% of the sample. As concerns this clone: The target of this receptor is not known. No per-base quality is available; no much larger clone lies one base away.

These data also formed part of another study, on human thymus T cells. The second study's authors report: Immunologically healthy infants undergoing open corrective cardiac surgery for congenital heart defects in Finland were used as donors. Thymus tissue was obtained as surgical resects removed during corrective cardiac surgery. Biased V and J gene segment usage appeared to be present in both thymic and peripheral blood repertoires. The related research reported highly overlapping thymic TCR repertoires among unrelated individuals. TCR alpha and beta repertoires from roughly 8 infant thymus samples and a few related peripheral blood samples were characterized in the study. Donor ages ranging from roughly 6 to 244 days were recorded, and more than five male and two female infants were included in the cohort. Thymocytes were released mechanically from tissue and stored at -70 °C as pellets of roughly 8.5-32 million cells. Genomic DNA was extracted from frozen cell pellets with a QIAsymphony instrument. TCRB and TCRAD loci were amplified from a standardized quantity of quality-controlled genomic DNA using the immunoSEQ multiplex PCR assay. Amplicons spanned the V(D)J region at a length sufficient to cover the CDR3 and identify V and J genes. The amplicons were sequenced on an Illumina platform via the commercial immunoSEQ service. Primer bias and sequencing errors were corrected as previously described, and TCRAD and TCRB definitions were based on the IMGT database. immunoSEQ Analyzer 3.0 and VDJTools were used for repertoire analysis, which covered basic statistics, V/J segment usage, diversity estimates, rarefaction and pairwise overlap. To estimate diversity, the Chao1, ChaoE, Efron-Thisted, Shannon and inverse Simpson indices were applied, and diversity was also estimated on datasets down-sampled to the smallest sample. Repertoire overlap was assessed by strict matching of CDR3 nucleotide sequence, V gene and J gene, and clustering was done by Jaccard-based multidimensional scaling. Thymus samples yielded on average approximately 840,000 unique TCRB clonotypes, compared with some 89,000 from blood samples.

The chain is encoded by TRBV6-1 joined to TRBJ1-6, with 8 junctional bases fitting TRBD1. This clonotype was obtained from a girl in the first two years of life with a congenital heart defect. Donor details come from another sample of the same person, matched by shared clones. The sequenced material came from thymocytes. Read as DNA, the sequence is TGTGCCAGCAGTGAGTCTCCGTTAGGACAGGGACTTTATTCACCCCTCCACTTT. Protein translation: CASSESPLGQGLYSPLHF.